Each of the 24 T cell receptor beta chains below was sequenced from the same sample in a study. TCRdb itself ran the RT-PCR reads through MiXCR, one entry per CDR3 protein. The table lists more than 600,000 distinct CDR3 sequences, over 12% of them singletons. The sequenced sample was memory CD4+ T cells from blood. Every receptor here comes from a female donor in good health, serving as a healthy control.

The chain combines TRBV12-3 or TRBV12-4 with TRBJ1-5; 10 bases agree with TRBD1. This CDR3 is 16 amino acids long. The J segment lost 2 bases and the V segment lost 5 bases, leaving 6 bases of the junction unmatched. The CDR3 loop is CASSRGTGVGNQPQHF. The CDR3 bases are TGTGCCAGCAGTCGCGGGACAGGGGTCGGCAATCAGCCCCAGCATTTT.

The rearrangement joins TRBV5-1 to TRBJ2-3; D is unclear. The CDR3 runs to 14 residues. The germline gives CDR1 SGHRS, CDR2 YFSETQ. V was pared by 0 bases and J by 1 base, with 6 bases between. The CDR3 DNA is TGCGCCAGCAGCTTGGGGCACGGCACAGATACGCAGTATTTT. This translates into CASSLGHGTDTQYF.

CDR3 region: CSAPDGANTGELFF. CDR3 DNA: TGCAGTGCACCGGACGGAGCGAACACCGGGGAGCTGTTTTTT. V usage is TRBV20-1 and J usage is TRBJ2-2, with D unclear. The CDR3 spans 14 residues. The V gene's germline CDR1 is DFQATT and CDR2 SNEGSKA (reference sequence). Trimming cost V 6 bases and J 0 bases, with 11 bases left between them.

The chain has TRBV9 and TRBJ2-3; D call uncertain. V lost 0 bases, J lost 4 bases, and 6 bases lay in between. This CDR3 is 13 amino acids long. Germline assignment: CDR1 SGDLS and CDR2 YYNGEE. CDR3 in DNA: TGTGCCAGCAGCGTAGGGGCACCAGATACGCAGTATTTT. Translated, it gives CASSVGAPDTQYF.

This clonotype turned up a few times. The chain links TRBV20-1 to TRBJ2-5; D uncertain. Germline-derived CDR1 and CDR2 are DFQATT and SNEGSKA (reference sequence). V dropped 3 bases and J dropped 5 bases, with 10 bases sitting between them. This CDR3 is built from 12 residues. The CDR3 protein is CSASRQVETQYF. CDR3 coding DNA: TGCAGTGCTAGTCGGCAGGTGGAGACCCAGTACTTC.

This clonotype appeared a few times. CDR3 protein: CASSQETGSYLETQYF. The DNA of the CDR3 is TGTGCCAGCAGCCAAGAAACAGGGTCGTACCTGGAGACCCAGTACTTC. The chain combines TRBV14 with TRBJ2-5; D possibly corresponds to TRBD1 (6 bases). Germline lookup yields CDR1 SGHDN and CDR2 FVKESK. The V end lost 0 bases, the J end lost 5 bases, and 16 bases lay between the germline ends. There are 16 residues in the CDR3.

V and J are TRBV27 and TRBJ2-3, with 7 bases that match TRBD1. The CDR3 covers 14 residues. Trimming cost V 3 bases and J 4 bases; bases outside gene matches: 4. Germline values: CDR1 MNHEY, CDR2 SMNVEV (reference sequence). The CDR3 DNA follows: TGTGCCAGCAGTTTCGGGACAGTGGCAGATACGCAGTATTTT. This gives the protein CASSFGTVADTQYF.

The chain couples TRBV20-1 to TRBJ2-5; TRBD1 might be the D (5 bases). V was pared by 0 bases and J by 0 bases, with 11 bases between. CDR1 is DFQATT, CDR2 SNEGSKA, per germline (reference sequence). The CDR3 spans 15 residues. This CDR3 is CSARDIGDYQETQYF. The DNA for the CDR3 is TGCAGTGCTAGAGATATAGGGGATTACCAAGAGACCCAGTACTTC.

This clonotype was detected only a few times. This chain uses TRBV5-1 with TRBJ2-5, with D possibly being TRBD1 (5 bases). The length of the CDR3 is 14 residues. CDR1 is SGHRS, CDR2 YFSETQ, per germline. Trimming stripped 4 bases from V and 0 bases from J, with 10 bases between. The CDR3 DNA reads TGCGCCAGCAGCAGCCCAGGGTACCAAGAGACCCAGTACTTC. Amino acid sequence: CASSSPGYQETQYF.

The chain recombines TRBV3-1 with TRBJ2-5; 11 positions match TRBD1. The CDR3 has 16 amino acids. From germline, CDR1 is LGHDT and CDR2 YNNKEL (reference sequence). Unmatched junction bases numbered 4, after V lost 0 bases and J lost 4 bases. CDR3 amino acids: CASSQEHGTGGETQYF. The CDR3 DNA follows: TGTGCCAGCAGCCAAGAACATGGGACAGGGGGAGAGACCCAGTACTTC.

This clonotype was found a few times. The J gene is TRBJ1-2, the V gene TRBV10-3; D gene ambiguous. V lost 7 bases and J 8 bases, leaving 20 bases between the germline ends. Germline V CDR1 and CDR2: ENHRY, SYGVKD. This CDR3 contains 14 residues. The DNA for the CDR3 is TGTGCCATCAATTTAGGGTTACAGTCTAGCGGCTACACCTTC. Protein product: CAINLGLQSSGYTF.

This clonotype occurred a few times. The chain uses TRBV5-1 and TRBJ2-1; 9 bases match TRBD1. Germline trimming cut 2 bases from V and 8 bases from J; bases unmatched to any gene: 8. Germline V gene data show CDR1 as SGHRS and CDR2 as YFSETQ. This CDR3 is built from 15 residues. CDR3 nucleotide sequence: TGCGCCAGCAGCTTTATACAGGGGGCTGGGGATGAGCAGTTCTTC. It specifies CASSFIQGAGDEQFF.

This clonotype was detected ten times or more. The chain joins TRBV6-1 to TRBJ2-7; TRBD2 might be the D (6 bases). The CDR3 totals 16 residues. The germline V gene encodes CDR1 MNHNS and CDR2 SASEGT. V was cut by 6 bases and J by 0 bases, with 18 bases left in between. In nucleotides, the CDR3 is TGTGCCAGCAGGGAACAACCGGGACTGGACTCCTACGAGCAGTACTTC. Amino acid sequence: CASREQPGLDSYEQYF.

This clonotype was counted at least ten times. This sequence joins TRBV29-1 and TRBJ1-1; TRBD1 matches at 8 bases. V shed 4 bases, J shed 6 bases, and the junction held 10 bases outside the gene matches. Germline V gene lookup returns CDR1 SQVTM and CDR2 ANQGSEA. This CDR3 is 14 amino acids long. The CDR3: CSVGTGKFMAEAFF. The CDR3 region has the DNA TGCAGCGTTGGGACAGGGAAGTTTATGGCTGAAGCTTTCTTT.

This clonotype was seen repeatedly, ten times or more. The chain recombines TRBV9 with TRBJ2-5; 11 bases align to TRBD2. Losses at the gene ends were 0 bases for V and 4 bases for J; bases not matched to a gene: 8. CDR1 is SGDLS, CDR2 YYNGEE, per germline. CDR3 length equals 17 residues. CDR3 DNA: TGTGCCAGCAGCGTAGATTCTGGCCTAGCGGGAGGAGAGACCCAGTACTTC. It encodes CASSVDSGLAGGETQYF.

This clonotype appeared many times. J is TRBJ2-3 and V is TRBV27; D is ambiguous. The CDR3 sequence is 17 residues long. Trimming pared 5 bases from V and 2 bases from J, leaving 20 bases between. CDR1 MNHEY and CDR2 SMNVEV come from the germline V gene (reference sequence). The CDR3 DNA is TGTGCCAGCAGTCCGTTCCGGACGGCGAGCCCCACAGATACGCAGTATTTT. Its translation is CASSPFRTASPTDTQYF.

The chain has TRBV19 and TRBJ1-5; the match to TRBD1 covers 8 bases. The CDR3 is 15 amino acids. Germline CDR1 and CDR2: LNHDA and SQIVND (reference sequence). With 3 bases clipped from V and 2 bases from J, the junction kept 3 bases outside the gene matches. For the CDR3, the DNA is TGTGCCAGTAGTATGTCAGGGGGCGGCAATCAGCCCCAGCATTTT. This encodes CASSMSGGGNQPQHF.

This chain uses TRBV5-5 with TRBJ2-2, with TRBD2 identical over 13 bases. The CDR3 totals 18 residues. Germline V lookup: CDR1 SGHKS, CDR2 YYEKEE (reference sequence). With 5 bases clipped from V and 6 bases from J, the junction kept 13 bases outside the gene matches. The DNA of the CDR3 is TGTGCCAGCAGAACAATTCCGGGACTAGCGGGAATGGCCGGGGAGCTGTTTTTT. It is translated as CASRTIPGLAGMAGELFF.

The sample holds a few counts of this clonotype. V usage is TRBV24-1 and J usage is TRBJ2-1; no clear D. Germline CDR1 reads KGHDR; CDR2 reads SFDVKD. Trimming cost V 2 bases and J 0 bases, with 4 bases left between them. The length of the CDR3 is 14 residues. The CDR3 region is CATSDSRSYNEQFF. Written as DNA, the CDR3 is TGTGCCACCAGTGATTCCCGCTCCTACAATGAGCAGTTCTTC.

V usage is TRBV18 and J usage is TRBJ2-2, with TRBD1 identical over 8 bases. The CDR3 runs to 16 residues. The germline V gene has CDR1 KGHSH and CDR2 LQKENI. With V trimmed by 4 bases and J by 4 bases, 8 bases remained unmatched. The CDR3 DNA follows: TGTGCCAGCTCACTTACAGGGGGATCGAGCACCGGGGAGCTGTTTTTT. Its protein is CASSLTGGSSTGELFF.

This clonotype came up many times. The genes are TRBV5-6 and TRBJ2-1; 14 positions agree with TRBD2. CDR3 length: 16 residues. The germline V gene has CDR1 SGHDT and CDR2 YYEEEE. V shed 3 bases, J shed 5 bases, and the junction held 4 bases outside the gene matches. DNA for the CDR3: TGTGCCAGCAGCTCGCGACTAGCGGGAGGGGACAATGAGCAGTTCTTC. Translation: CASSSRLAGGDNEQFF.

This clonotype was counted between two and nine times. The chain uses TRBV20-1 and TRBJ2-5, with 10 bases matching TRBD2. With 6 bases clipped from V and 1 base from J, the junction kept 8 bases outside the gene matches. The germline V gene has CDR1 DFQATT and CDR2 SNEGSKA (reference sequence). The length of the CDR3 is 15 residues. The CDR3 sequence is CSASLLAGSQETQYF. CDR3 nucleotide sequence: TGCAGTGCCTCATTACTAGCGGGGAGCCAAGAGACCCAGTACTTC.

This clonotype has only a few counts. This sequence joins TRBV5-1 and TRBJ2-1; 10 nucleotides match TRBD2. Germline CDR1 SGHRS, CDR2 YFSETQ. V lost 4 bases to trimming and J lost 5 bases; unmatched junction nucleotides: 9. CDR3 length equals 16 residues. This CDR3 reads CASSRRTSGANNEQFF. The CDR3 DNA reads TGCGCCAGCAGCCGGCGTACTAGCGGGGCCAACAATGAGCAGTTCTTC. The full variable domain, completed using reference TRBV5-1 and TRBJ2-1, is KAGVTQTPRYLIKTRGQQVTLSCSPISGHRSVSWYQQTPGQGLQFLFEYFSETQRNKGNFPGRFSGRQFSNSRSEMNVSTLELGDSALYLCASSRRTSGANNEQFFGPGTRLTVL.

This chain uses TRBV5-1 with TRBJ2-1; 12 nucleotides line up with TRBD1. This CDR3 region has 16 residues. The germline V gene has CDR1 SGHRS and CDR2 YFSETQ. Trimming at V came to 6 bases and at J to 9 bases, leaving 13 bases not matched to a gene. The CDR3 DNA is TGCGCCAGCAAACTTCACTGGGGACAGGGGGCAGGTGAGCAGTTCTTC. This sequence encodes CASKLHWGQGAGEQFF.